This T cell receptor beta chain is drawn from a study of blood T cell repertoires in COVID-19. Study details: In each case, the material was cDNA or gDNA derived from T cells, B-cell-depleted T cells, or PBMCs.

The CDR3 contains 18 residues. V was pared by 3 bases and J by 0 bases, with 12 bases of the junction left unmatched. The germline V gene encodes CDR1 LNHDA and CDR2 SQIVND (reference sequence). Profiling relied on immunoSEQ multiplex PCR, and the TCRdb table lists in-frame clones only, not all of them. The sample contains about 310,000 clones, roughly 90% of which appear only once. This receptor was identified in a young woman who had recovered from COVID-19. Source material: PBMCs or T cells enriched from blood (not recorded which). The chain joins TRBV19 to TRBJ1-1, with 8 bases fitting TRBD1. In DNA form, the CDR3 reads TGTGCCAGTAGTATCGGCTGGACAGGGAAGGGGATGAACACTGAAGCTTTCTTT. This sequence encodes CASSIGWTGKGMNTEAFF.